A selection of T cell receptor beta chains follows, all from one sample in a study of identical twins. TCRdb re-called the 5' RACE reads with MiXCR, one entry per CDR3 protein. In the table there are 450,000 or so distinct CDR3 sequences, approximately 25% of which are singletons. These records were also assigned to another study, of T cells expressing NK-cell markers.

The sample was CD4+ T cells sorted from blood. The receptors here all came from a woman younger than 30 in good health. The conserved cysteine and the conserved F or W are not part of the CDR3 here.

J gene | V gene | CDR3 protein
TRBJ2-3 | TRBV5-5 | ASSLESRSADTQY
TRBJ2-1 | TRBV19 | ASSIDPFSYNEQF
TRBJ1-3 | TRBV13 | ATSQGDGNTIY
TRBJ2-3 | TRBV7-2 | ASKVGLAGDTQY
TRBJ1-2 | TRBV20-1 | SALQGANYGYT
TRBJ2-4 | TRBV5-1 | ASSLAGVRQY
TRBJ2-2 | TRBV20-1 | SVPSRSNTGELF
TRBJ1-5 | TRBV12-3/TRBV12-4 | ASSSTDYSNQPQH
TRBJ2-3 | TRBV7-3 | ASSSQGTDTQY
TRBJ1-1 | TRBV5-1 | ASSSRAGDAEAF
TRBJ2-1 | TRBV20-1 | SASAGSSYNEQF
TRBJ2-1 | TRBV20-1 | SALRAGVTYEQF
TRBJ1-5 | TRBV6-4 | ASRKFVQGGNQPQH
TRBJ2-1 | TRBV5-1 | ASSLLSGTVSSYNEQF
TRBJ2-1 | TRBV20-1 | SASLWKDEQF
TRBJ1-1 | TRBV3-1 | ASSQETSEAF
TRBJ2-1 | TRBV7-9 | ASGKAYNEQF
TRBJ2-1 | TRBV3-1 | ATRLAGGPTEQF
TRBJ2-1 | TRBV12-5 | ASASPGGRVQF
TRBJ2-1 | TRBV20-1 | SARVAGRSEGQF
TRBJ2-2 | TRBV3-1 | ASSQDIPSGRVSGELF
TRBJ2-2 | TRBV12-3/TRBV12-4 | ASSLGPQNTGELF
TRBJ2-3 | TRBV20-1 | SASGRASRPDTQY
TRBJ1-1 | TRBV5-1 | ASNGLGNTEAF
TRBJ2-5 | TRBV29-1 | SVESRRQRETQY
TRBJ2-7 | TRBV5-1 | ASSLAAGGPSYEQY
TRBJ2-3 | TRBV29-1 | SVFRALGPTDTQY
TRBJ2-3 | TRBV2 | ASHKQANTDTQY
TRBJ2-7 | TRBV7-2 | ASRRGLAGSSYEQY
TRBJ2-3 | TRBV2 | ASSDGGYKQY
TRBJ2-3 | TRBV30 | AWSAGLKTDTQY
TRBJ2-7 | TRBV2 | ASGANLGQRTYEQY
TRBJ2-2 | TRBV7-7 | ASSQSGTRGTGELF
TRBJ2-7 | TRBV10-3 | AISEAGGSYEQY
TRBJ2-4 | TRBV2 | ASSVTTRSLAKNIQY
TRBJ2-3 | TRBV11-1 | ASSLALGGAPHTDTQY
TRBJ1-5 | TRBV20-1 | SARAGTGIWPQH
TRBJ2-1 | TRBV20-1 | SSAPAGLGYNEQF
TRBJ2-1 | TRBV19 | ASSIVNEQF
TRBJ2-1 | TRBV20-1 | SARETSGSSNEQF
TRBJ2-3 | TRBV4-2 | ASGWTSGGKTDTQY
TRBJ1-1 | TRBV14 | ASSQSLPGVTEAF
TRBJ2-3 | TRBV10-3 | AIKTDSTPGADTQY
TRBJ2-2 | TRBV5-1 | ASSLGRGNAGELF
TRBJ1-1 | TRBV3-1 | ASSLGQVGTEAF